This entry lists 19 T cell receptor beta chains sequenced from one sample in a study of early T cells in non-severe SARS-CoV-2 infection. MiXCR was run by TCRdb on the 5' RACE reads, yielding one entry per CDR3 protein. This sample has 70,000 to 90,000 distinct CDR3 sequences, with about 15% found just once. Sequencing input: whole blood. These receptors came from an adult who was a healthcare worker with PCR-confirmed SARS-CoV-2 infection or an uninfected control (not recorded which).

The chain couples TRBV5-1 to TRBJ2-2, with 10 bases lining up with TRBD2. Per the germline V gene, CDR1 is SGHRS and CDR2 is YFSETQ. CDR3 length: 16 residues. V shed 4 bases and J 1 base; nucleotides not matched to a gene: 4. CDR3 DNA sequence: TGCGCCAGCAGCCTAGGGACTAGCGAGAACACCGGGGAGCTGTTTTTT. Translated: CASSLGTSENTGELFF.

The chain links TRBV6-5 to TRBJ2-7; no reliable D call. Per the germline V gene, CDR1 is MNHEY and CDR2 is SVGAGI. This CDR3 spans 17 amino acids. V was cut by 0 bases and J by 3 bases, with 18 bases left in between. CDR3 sequence reads: CASSYSSSYLGLYEQYF. DNA for the CDR3: TGTGCCAGCAGTTACTCCTCGTCTTATTTAGGGCTCTACGAGCAGTACTTC.

The chain is built from TRBV21-1 and TRBJ2-7; no check of the table's D call, TRBD1, against the DNA was made. TRBV21-1 is noted as a pseudogene. CDR3 length: 15 amino acids. DNA for the CDR3: TGTGCCAGCAGCAATGGCCCCAGGCAGACCTACGAGCAGTACTTC. Translation gives CASSNGPRQTYEQYF.

The gene calls are TRBV7-2 and TRBJ2-5; the D gene is possibly TRBD2 (5 bases). CDR3 size: 15 residues. CDR1 and CDR2 from the germline V gene are SGHTA and FQGNSA. The ends were cut back, 3 bases at V and 3 bases at J, with 14 bases in the middle. In nucleotides, the CDR3 is TGTGCCAGCAGCTTTAGAACCCTAGCTGAAGAGACCCAGTACTTC. Translation gives CASSFRTLAEETQYF.

This clonotype was seen more than once but under ten times. CDR3 sequence: CATSRVGYGYTF. The DNA for the CDR3 is TGTGCCACCAGCAGAGTAGGGTATGGCTACACCTTC. The chain combines TRBV15 with TRBJ1-2; D remains ambiguous. From germline, CDR1 is LNHNV and CDR2 YYDKDF (reference sequence). CDR3 length: 12 amino acids. With 1 base removed from V and 5 bases from J, the gap between germline ends came to 5 bases.

In this sample, this clonotype turned up many times. V and J are TRBV5-6 and TRBJ2-1; D is perhaps TRBD2 (5 bases). Trimming left V 7 bases short and J 7 bases short, with 15 bases between. Germline-derived CDR1 and CDR2 are SGHDT and YYEEEE. CDR3 size: 13 residues. CDR3: CASRLRPGNEQFF. CDR3 sequence (DNA): TGTGCCAGCCGCCTCCGACCGGGAAATGAGCAGTTCTTC. Combining the CDR3 with reference TRBV5-6 and TRBJ2-1 gives the whole variable domain DAGVTQSPTHLIKTRGQQVTLRCSPKSGHDTVSWYQQALGQGPQFIFQYYEEEERQRGNFPDRFSGHQFPNYSSELNVNALLLGDSALYLCASRLRPGNEQFFGPGTRLTVL.

This clonotype appeared a few times. In DNA form, the CDR3 reads TGTGCCAGCAGTCCCAATACCCAGGGGCAGTACTTC. Amino acid sequence: CASSPNTQGQYF. V usage is TRBV12-3 or TRBV12-4 and J usage is TRBJ2-7, with D perhaps matching TRBD1 (5 bases). This CDR3 is 12 amino acids long. Deletions cut 5 bases from V and 9 bases from J, with 14 bases between.

This clonotype came up a few times. The chain combines TRBV20-1 with TRBJ2-1; D is unresolved. V was cut by 4 bases and J by 6 bases, with 7 bases left in between. The CDR3 has 11 amino acids. Germline V gene lookup returns CDR1 DFQATT and CDR2 SNEGSKA (reference sequence). This CDR3 is CSAIKFNEQFF. CDR3 DNA: TGCAGTGCTATAAAGTTCAATGAGCAGTTCTTC.

The chain carries TRBV12-3 or TRBV12-4 and TRBJ1-2; D remains unclear. The CDR3 length is 14 residues. The V gene lost 5 bases and the J gene lost 0 bases, with 10 bases spanning the gap. CDR3 nucleotides: TGTGCCAGCAGTACAAGCCGAGCTAACTATGGCTACACCTTC. Its translation is CASSTSRANYGYTF.

This clonotype was detected ten times or more. The V call is TRBV28, the J call TRBJ1-1; possible D gene TRBD1, 5 bases. Trimming took 7 bases from V and 1 from J, leaving 7 bases between them. The CDR3 is 12 residues long. Germline V gene lookup returns CDR1 MDHEN and CDR2 SYDVKM. CDR3 sequence reads: CASMGPNTEAFF. CDR3 nucleotides: TGTGCCAGCATGGGGCCGAACACTGAAGCTTTCTTT.

This clonotype was observed a handful of times. The chain links TRBV7-2 to TRBJ2-1; 7 bases line up with TRBD2. Per germline, CDR1 SGHTA and CDR2 FQGNSA. J was trimmed by 5 bases and V by 3 bases; bases with no gene match: 7. The CDR3 runs to 15 residues. CDR3 sequence (DNA): TGTGCCAGCAGCTTTCGGGCTAGCGGAAACAATGAGCAGTTCTTC. It encodes CASSFRASGNNEQFF.

The chain carries TRBV7-6 and TRBJ2-3, with 8 positions matching TRBD2. Germline lookup yields CDR1 SGHVS and CDR2 FNYEAQ. The CDR3 length is 17 residues. The V gene end was trimmed by 0 bases and the J gene end by 1 base; junction bases not matched to a gene: 6. The chain's CDR3 is CASSLAWPGGGTDTQYF. The CDR3 DNA is TGTGCCAGCAGCTTAGCGTGGCCGGGAGGGGGCACAGATACGCAGTATTTT.

This clonotype was picked up a small number of times. The chain is built from TRBV12-3 or TRBV12-4 and TRBJ2-3, with 9 positions matching TRBD2. V lost 1 base to trimming and J lost 9 bases; unmatched junction nucleotides: 2. This CDR3 is 13 amino acids long. In DNA form, the CDR3 reads TGTGCCAGCAGTTTAGTAGCGGGAGTAACGCAGTATTTT. It yields the protein CASSLVAGVTQYF.

There are many counts of this clonotype. V usage is TRBV5-1 and J usage is TRBJ1-6; D call uncertain. The germline V gene encodes CDR1 SGHRS and CDR2 YFSETQ. CDR3 length equals 15 residues. Trimming left V 0 bases short and J 3 bases short, with 7 bases between. CDR3 DNA: TGCGCCAGCAGCTTGGCCGGCAGCTATAATTCACCCCTCCACTTT. Protein product: CASSLAGSYNSPLHF.

This clonotype was seen a few times. CDR3 in amino acids: CASSSDDWSEYF. CDR3 DNA sequence: TGTGCCAGCAGCTCCGATGACTGGAGTGAGTACTTC. The gene calls are TRBV11-2 and TRBJ2-4; D is unclear. V lost 4 bases and J 14 bases, leaving 15 bases between the germline ends. The germline gives CDR1 SGHAT, CDR2 FQNNGV. The CDR3 consists of 12 residues.

The J gene is TRBJ2-1, the V gene TRBV20-1, with 7 bases identical to TRBD2. Germline V gene sequence: CDR1 DFQATT, CDR2 SNEGSKA (reference sequence). The length of the CDR3 is 14 residues. Trimming removed 3 bases from V and 7 bases from J; junction bases left unmatched: 9. This CDR3 reads CSARGSGEGNEQFF. CDR3 in DNA: TGCAGTGCTAGGGGTAGTGGGGAGGGGAATGAGCAGTTCTTC.

This clonotype came up a few times. The chain carries TRBV11-2 and TRBJ2-1, with TRBD2 matching 12 bases. The V and J ends lost 4 bases and 8 bases, in that order; junction bases with no gene match: 9. The germline V gene encodes CDR1 SGHAT and CDR2 FQNNGV. The CDR3 totals 16 residues. The CDR3 protein is CASSSLAGGPLYEQFF. CDR3 nucleotide sequence: TGTGCCAGCAGCTCCCTAGCGGGAGGGCCGCTCTATGAGCAGTTCTTC. Full variable domain (remainder filled in from reference TRBV11-2 and TRBJ2-1): EAGVAQSPRYKIIEKRQSVAFWCNPISGHATLYWYQQILGQGPKLLIQFQNNGVVDDSQLPKDRFSAERLKGVDSTLKIQPAKLEDSAVYLCASSSLAGGPLYEQFFGPGTRLTVL.

The chain joins TRBV3-1 to TRBJ1-2; 8 bases are shared with TRBD1. V was clipped by 4 bases and J by 3 bases; unmatched bases: 4. The germline V gene has CDR1 LGHDT and CDR2 YNNKEL (reference sequence). The CDR3 contains 14 residues. The CDR3 is CASSRPGQDYGYTF. The CDR3 DNA is TGTGCCAGCAGCCGCCCGGGACAGGACTATGGCTACACCTTC.

The chain's CDR3 is CASSHPPNEQYF. The CDR3 region has the DNA TGTGCCAGCAGCCACCCACCCAACGAGCAGTACTTC. The chain uses TRBV7-9 and TRBJ2-7; D gene unclear. Germline values: CDR1 SEHNR, CDR2 FQNEAQ (reference sequence). The CDR3 totals 12 residues. Trimming cost V 5 bases and J 5 bases, with 10 bases left between them.